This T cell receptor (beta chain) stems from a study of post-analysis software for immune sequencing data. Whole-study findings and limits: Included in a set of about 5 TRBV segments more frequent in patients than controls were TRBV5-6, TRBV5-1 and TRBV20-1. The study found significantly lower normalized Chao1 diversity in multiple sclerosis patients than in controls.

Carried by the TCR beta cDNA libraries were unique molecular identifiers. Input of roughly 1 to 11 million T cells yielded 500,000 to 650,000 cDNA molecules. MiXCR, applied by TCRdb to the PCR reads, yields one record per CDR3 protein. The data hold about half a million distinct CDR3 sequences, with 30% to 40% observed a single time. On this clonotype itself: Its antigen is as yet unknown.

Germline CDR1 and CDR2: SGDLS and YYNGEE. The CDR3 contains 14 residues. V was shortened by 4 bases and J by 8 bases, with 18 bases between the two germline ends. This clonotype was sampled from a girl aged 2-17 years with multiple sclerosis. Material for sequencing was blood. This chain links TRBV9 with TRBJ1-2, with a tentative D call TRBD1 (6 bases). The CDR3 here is CASSPRRGERGYTF. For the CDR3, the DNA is TGTGCCAGCAGCCCACGGAGGGGGGAACGGGGCTACACCTTC. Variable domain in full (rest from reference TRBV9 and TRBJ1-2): DSGVTQTPKHLITATGQRVTLRCSPRSGDLSVYWYQQSLDQGLQFLIQYYNGEERAKGNILERFSAQQFPDLHSELNLSSLELGDSALYFCASSPRRGERGYTFGSGTRLTVV.